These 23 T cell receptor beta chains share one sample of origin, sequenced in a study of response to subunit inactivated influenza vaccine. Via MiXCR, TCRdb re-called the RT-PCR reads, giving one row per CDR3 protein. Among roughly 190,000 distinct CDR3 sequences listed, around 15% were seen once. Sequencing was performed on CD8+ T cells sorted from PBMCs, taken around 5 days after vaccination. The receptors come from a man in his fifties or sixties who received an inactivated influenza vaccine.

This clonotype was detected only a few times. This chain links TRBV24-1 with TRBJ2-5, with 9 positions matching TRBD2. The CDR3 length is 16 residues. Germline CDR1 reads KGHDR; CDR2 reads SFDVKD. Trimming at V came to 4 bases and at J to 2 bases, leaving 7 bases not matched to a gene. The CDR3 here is CATSEAGLATQETQYF. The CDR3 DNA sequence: TGTGCCACCAGTGAGGCGGGACTAGCTACGCAAGAGACCCAGTACTTC.

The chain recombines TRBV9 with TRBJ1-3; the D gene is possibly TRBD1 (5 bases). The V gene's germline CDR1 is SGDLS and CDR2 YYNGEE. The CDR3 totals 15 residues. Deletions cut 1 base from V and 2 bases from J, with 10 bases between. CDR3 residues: CASSVSGGAGNTIYF. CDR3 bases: TGTGCCAGCAGCGTATCCGGGGGGGCTGGAAACACCATATATTTT.

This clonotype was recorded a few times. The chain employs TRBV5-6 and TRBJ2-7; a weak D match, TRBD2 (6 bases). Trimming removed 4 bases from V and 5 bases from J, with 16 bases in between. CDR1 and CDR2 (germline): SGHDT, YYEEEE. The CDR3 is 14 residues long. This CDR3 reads CASSRMVGRNEQYF. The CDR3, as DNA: TGTGCCAGCAGCAGAATGGTAGGGAGGAACGAGCAGTACTTC.

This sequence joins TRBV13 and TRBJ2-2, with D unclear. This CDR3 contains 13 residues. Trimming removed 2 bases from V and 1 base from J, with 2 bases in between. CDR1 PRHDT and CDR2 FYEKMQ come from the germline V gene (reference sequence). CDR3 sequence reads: CASSLLNTGELFF. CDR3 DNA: TGTGCCAGCAGCTTACTGAACACCGGGGAGCTGTTTTTT.

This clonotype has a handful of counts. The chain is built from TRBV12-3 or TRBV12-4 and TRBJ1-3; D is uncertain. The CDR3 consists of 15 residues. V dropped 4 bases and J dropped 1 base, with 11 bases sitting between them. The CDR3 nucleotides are TGTGCCAGCAGTTCTCCGGGGTATTCTGGAAACACCATATATTTT. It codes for CASSSPGYSGNTIYF.

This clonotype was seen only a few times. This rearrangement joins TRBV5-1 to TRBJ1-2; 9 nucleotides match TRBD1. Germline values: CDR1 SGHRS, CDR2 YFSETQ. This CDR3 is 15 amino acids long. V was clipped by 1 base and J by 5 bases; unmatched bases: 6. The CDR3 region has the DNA TGCGCCAGCAGCTTGCCCCCGGGACAGGGATATGGCTACACCTTC. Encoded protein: CASSLPPGQGYGYTF.

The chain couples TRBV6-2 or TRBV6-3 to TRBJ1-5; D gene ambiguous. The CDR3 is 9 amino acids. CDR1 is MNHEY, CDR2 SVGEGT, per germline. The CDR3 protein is CKNVEPQHF. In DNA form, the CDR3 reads TGTAAAAACGTGGAGCCCCAGCATTTT.

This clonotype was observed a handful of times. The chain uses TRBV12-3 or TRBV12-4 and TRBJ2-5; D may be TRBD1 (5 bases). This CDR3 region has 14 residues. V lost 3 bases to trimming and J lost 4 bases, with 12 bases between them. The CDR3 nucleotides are TGTGCCAGCAGTTTTGAAGGGGCCGGAGAGACCCAGTACTTC. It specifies CASSFEGAGETQYF.

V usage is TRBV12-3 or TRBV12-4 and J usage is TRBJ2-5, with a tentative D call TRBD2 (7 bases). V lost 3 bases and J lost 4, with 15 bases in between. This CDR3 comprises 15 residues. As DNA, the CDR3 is TGTGCCAGCAGTTTTTTCGGGGGGCTGGGAGAGACCCAGTACTTC. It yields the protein CASSFFGGLGETQYF.

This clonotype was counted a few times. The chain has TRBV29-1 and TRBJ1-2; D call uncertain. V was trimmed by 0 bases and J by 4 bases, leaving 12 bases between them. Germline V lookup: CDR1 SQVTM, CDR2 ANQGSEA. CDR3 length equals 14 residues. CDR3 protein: CSVEDRQVFYGYTF. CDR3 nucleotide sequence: TGCAGCGTTGAAGATCGTCAGGTTTTCTATGGCTACACCTTC.

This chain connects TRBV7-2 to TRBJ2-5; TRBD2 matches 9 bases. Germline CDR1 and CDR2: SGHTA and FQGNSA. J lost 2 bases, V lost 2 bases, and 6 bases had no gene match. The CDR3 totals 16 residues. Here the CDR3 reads CASSLSVRGGQETQYF. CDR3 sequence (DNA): TGTGCCAGCAGCTTATCGGTGCGGGGGGGGCAAGAGACCCAGTACTTC.

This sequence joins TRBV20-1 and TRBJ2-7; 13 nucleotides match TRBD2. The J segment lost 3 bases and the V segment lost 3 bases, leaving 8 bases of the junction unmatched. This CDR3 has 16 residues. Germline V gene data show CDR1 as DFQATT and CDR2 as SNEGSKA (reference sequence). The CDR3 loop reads CSASPQLAGGFYEQYF. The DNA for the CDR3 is TGCAGTGCTAGCCCGCAACTAGCGGGAGGGTTCTACGAGCAGTACTTC.

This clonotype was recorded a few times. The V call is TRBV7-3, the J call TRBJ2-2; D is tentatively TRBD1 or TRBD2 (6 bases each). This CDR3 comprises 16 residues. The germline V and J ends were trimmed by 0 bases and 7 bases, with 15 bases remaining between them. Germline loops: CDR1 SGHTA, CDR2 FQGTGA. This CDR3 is CASSLTGGRSVGELFF. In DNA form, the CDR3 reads TGTGCCAGCAGCTTAACGGGGGGCCGATCCGTCGGGGAGCTGTTTTTT.

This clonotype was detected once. The CDR3 DNA follows: TGCGCCAGCAGCTTCCGACAGGGTCAGTTCGATGAGCAGTTCTTC. Translated, it gives CASSFRQGQFDEQFF. This chain joins TRBV5-1 and TRBJ2-1; TRBD1 agrees at 7 bases. This CDR3 has 15 residues. Losses at the gene ends were 2 bases for V and 8 bases for J; bases not matched to a gene: 10. The germline V gene encodes CDR1 SGHRS and CDR2 YFSETQ.

DNA of the CDR3: TGTGCCAGCAGTTACCCTCCAGGGAAGGGTGACGAGCAGTACTTC. Translating gives CASSYPPGKGDEQYF. This chain uses TRBV28 with TRBJ2-7; D is possibly TRBD1 (5 bases). This CDR3 spans 15 amino acids. CDR1 is MDHEN and CDR2 is SYDVKM in the germline V gene. V was pared by 4 bases and J by 5 bases, with 18 bases between.

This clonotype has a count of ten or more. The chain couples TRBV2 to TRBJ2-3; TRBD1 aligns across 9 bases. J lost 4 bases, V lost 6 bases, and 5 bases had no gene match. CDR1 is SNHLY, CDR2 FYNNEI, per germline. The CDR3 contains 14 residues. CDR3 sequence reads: CASSPGTGSDTQYF. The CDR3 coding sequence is TGTGCCAGCAGCCCCGGGACAGGGTCAGATACGCAGTATTTT.

CDR3 coding DNA: TGTGCCAGCAGCTCTGACAGGGCTTCCTCCTACGAGCAGTACTTC. Protein sequence: CASSSDRASSYEQYF. The chain employs TRBV5-6 and TRBJ2-7; 7 bases agree with TRBD1. The CDR3 is made up of 15 amino acids. CDR1 is SGHDT, CDR2 YYEEEE, per germline. After removal of 3 bases from V and 0 bases from J, the junction contained 6 bases not matched to a gene.

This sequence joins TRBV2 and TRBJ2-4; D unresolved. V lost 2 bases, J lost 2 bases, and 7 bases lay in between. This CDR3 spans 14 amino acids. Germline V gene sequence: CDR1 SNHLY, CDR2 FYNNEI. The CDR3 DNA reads TGTGCCAGCAGTGAACTGGTATCCAAAAACATTCAGTACTTC. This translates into CASSELVSKNIQYF.

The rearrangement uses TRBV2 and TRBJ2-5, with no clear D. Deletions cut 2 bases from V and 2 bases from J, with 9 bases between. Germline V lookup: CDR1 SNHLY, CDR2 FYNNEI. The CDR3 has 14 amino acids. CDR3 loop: CASSEFGTQETQYF. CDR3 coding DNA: TGTGCCAGCAGTGAATTTGGTACACAAGAGACCCAGTACTTC.

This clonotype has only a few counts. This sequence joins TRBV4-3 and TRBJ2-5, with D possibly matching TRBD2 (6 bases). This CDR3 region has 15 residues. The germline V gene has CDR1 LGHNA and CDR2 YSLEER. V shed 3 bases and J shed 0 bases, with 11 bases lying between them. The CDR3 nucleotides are TGCGCCAGCAGCCAGAATACGGGGGACCAAGAGACCCAGTACTTC. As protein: CASSQNTGDQETQYF.

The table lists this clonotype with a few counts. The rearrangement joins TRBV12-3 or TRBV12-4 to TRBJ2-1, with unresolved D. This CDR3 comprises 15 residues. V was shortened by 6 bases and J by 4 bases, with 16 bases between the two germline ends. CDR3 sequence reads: CASSQHHSPYNEQFF. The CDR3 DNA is TGTGCCAGCAGCCAACACCACAGCCCTTACAATGAGCAGTTCTTC.

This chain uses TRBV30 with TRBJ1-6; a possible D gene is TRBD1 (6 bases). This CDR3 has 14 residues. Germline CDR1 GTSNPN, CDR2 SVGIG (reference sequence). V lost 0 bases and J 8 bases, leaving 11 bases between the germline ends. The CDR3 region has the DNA TGTGCCTGGAGTGTAACACAGGGATATTCACCCCTCCACTTT. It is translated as CAWSVTQGYSPLHF.

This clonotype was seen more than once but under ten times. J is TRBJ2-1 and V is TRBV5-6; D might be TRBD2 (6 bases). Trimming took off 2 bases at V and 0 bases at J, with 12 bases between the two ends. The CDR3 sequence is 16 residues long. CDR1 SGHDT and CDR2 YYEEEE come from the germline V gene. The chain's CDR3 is CASSFRRGFSYNEQFF. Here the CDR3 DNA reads TGTGCCAGCAGCTTTCGTCGGGGGTTCTCCTACAATGAGCAGTTCTTC.